This record covers a single T cell receptor (beta chain). The antigen this receptor binds is unknown. The record has no base qualities; no much larger clone is one base away. The library relied on the immunoSEQ multiplex PCR assay. The study's own analysis went as follows. A statistical classification framework was developed to diagnose cytomegalovirus status using the catalog of TCR beta chain sequences. This immuneACCESS table, as held by TCRdb, lists in-frame sequences with V and J called but not all clones. Of the missing ones, under half trace to an unresolved V gene in checked studies; the others have no known cause. The V and J calls and clone size were taken over from that table, and D and trimming were inferred from the DNA. In all, the sample holds approximately 130,000 clones, and 85% of those were seen once. The ten top clones hold 2.1% of the sample. This entry belongs to a study of cytomegalovirus exposure and HLA in healthy donors (dated by TCRdb to about 2017). Turning to the overall study: The roughly 700 repertoires of the first cohort and the 120 validation repertoires were produced on the same platform, according to a later analysis. In addition to the first cohort of around 670 subjects, a separate validation cohort of 120 different subjects was used. The study aimed to test whether signatures of past pathogen exposure could be identified by cataloging public T cell receptors. The study combined high-throughput TCR immunosequencing, statistical association of individual TCRs with disease status, and machine learning to predict cytomegalovirus infection status.

Counted from cysteine to phenylalanine, this CDR3 has 17 amino acids. The CDR3 DNA has 51 bases and is translated from base 1. V was cut back by 9 bases and J by 0 bases, leaving a gap of 20 bases between them. The CDR1 and CDR2 encoded by the germline V gene are SGHDN and FVKESK. The donors were included in the validation cohort of over a hundred subjects, a group kept apart from the approximately 650-subject first cohort. Beyond this particular receptor, the publication reports: The authors suggested that the approach could potentially be extended to other disease states and immunological phenotypes. Most TCR sequences were observed very rarely across donors, whereas some public TCRs were present in many individuals. A later analysis lacked HLA typing for the validation cohort, so it scored co-occurrence in that cohort across all 120 or so repertoires. The classifier was reported to diagnose cytomegalovirus status with high specificity and sensitivity in both the original cohort and the validation cohort. A later analysis found that TCRs clustered in the first cohort also tended to co-occur in the roughly 120 validation repertoires, with 94% of cluster scores above 0. The study listed 164 TCR beta chains as associated with cytomegalovirus. In vitro tests confirmed that a few of the cytomegalovirus-associated TCR beta chains recognize cytomegalovirus antigens.

This receptor chain uses TRBV14 and TRBJ1-4; the D gene is unclear. The clonotype was recovered from a woman in her 30s in good health and CMV-seronegative. The material sequenced was PBMCs. Here is the DNA: TGTGCCAGACCTTACCGGGAAGACTTTACAACTAATGAAAAACTGTTTTTT. This codes for CARPYREDFTTNEKLFF.